A single sample gave rise to the 2 T cell receptor beta chains below, sequenced in a study of blood T cell repertoires in COVID-19. Clones were sequenced by immunoSEQ multiplex PCR, and TCRdb holds only the in-frame ones, with some missing. The sample consists of over 200,000 clones, about nine tenths of them appearing once. The specimen sequenced was PBMCs or T cells enriched from blood (not recorded which). Receptors were obtained from a young man who had recovered from COVID-19.

The rearrangement links TRBV18 to TRBJ2-1; D ambiguous. The CDR3 has 13 amino acids. Germline V CDR1 and CDR2: KGHSH, LQKENI. The ends were cut back, 2 bases at V and 4 bases at J, with 6 bases in the middle. As DNA, the CDR3 is TGTGCCAGCTCACCAGCCGGGTACAATGAGCAGTTCTTC. This codes for CASSPAGYNEQFF.

This clone was detected only once. The V gene is TRBV14, the J gene TRBJ1-4, with D tentatively TRBD1 (5 bases). Looked up from germline, CDR1 is SGHDN and CDR2 is FVKESK. This CDR3 comprises 16 residues. The ends were cut back, 4 bases at V and 3 bases at J, with 15 bases in the middle. This chain's CDR3 is CASSLPPQGSNEKLFF. DNA of the CDR3: TGTGCCAGCAGCCTACCTCCCCAGGGCTCTAATGAAAAACTGTTTTTT.